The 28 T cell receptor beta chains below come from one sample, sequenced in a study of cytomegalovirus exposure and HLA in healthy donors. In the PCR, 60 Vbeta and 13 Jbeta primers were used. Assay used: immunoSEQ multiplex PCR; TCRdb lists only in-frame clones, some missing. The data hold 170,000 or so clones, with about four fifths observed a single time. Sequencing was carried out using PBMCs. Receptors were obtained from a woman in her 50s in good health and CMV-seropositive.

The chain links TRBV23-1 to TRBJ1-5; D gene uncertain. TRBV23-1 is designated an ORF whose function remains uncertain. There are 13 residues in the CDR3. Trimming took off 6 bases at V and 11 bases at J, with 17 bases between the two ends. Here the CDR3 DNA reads TGCGCCAGCAGCCCGGAGGAGCCTCGGGCCCAGCATTTT. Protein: CASSPEEPRAQHF.

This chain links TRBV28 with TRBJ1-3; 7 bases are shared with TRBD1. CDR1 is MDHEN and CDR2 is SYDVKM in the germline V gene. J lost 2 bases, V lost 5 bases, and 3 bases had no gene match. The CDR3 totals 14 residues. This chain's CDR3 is CASSPDRAGNTIYF. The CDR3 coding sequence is TGTGCCAGCAGTCCTGACAGGGCTGGAAACACCATATATTTT.

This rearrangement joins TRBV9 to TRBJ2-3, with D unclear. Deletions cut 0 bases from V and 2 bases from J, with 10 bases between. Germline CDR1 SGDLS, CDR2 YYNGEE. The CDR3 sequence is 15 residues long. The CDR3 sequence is CASSVAPGVTDTQYF. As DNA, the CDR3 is TGTGCCAGCAGCGTAGCTCCAGGTGTCACAGATACGCAGTATTTT.

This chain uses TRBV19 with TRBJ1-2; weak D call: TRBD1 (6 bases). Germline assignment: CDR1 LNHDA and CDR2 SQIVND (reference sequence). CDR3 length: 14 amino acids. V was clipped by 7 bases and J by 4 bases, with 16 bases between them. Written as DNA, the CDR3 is TGTGCCAGTAACTCAGTACAGGGAATCTATGGCTACACCTTC. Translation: CASNSVQGIYGYTF. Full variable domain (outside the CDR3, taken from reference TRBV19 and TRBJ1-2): DGGITQSPKYLFRKEGQNVTLSCEQNLNHDAMYWYRQDPGQGLRLIYYSQIVNDFQKGDIAEGYSVSREKKESFPLTVTSAQKNPTAFYLCASNSVQGIYGYTFGSGTRLTVV.

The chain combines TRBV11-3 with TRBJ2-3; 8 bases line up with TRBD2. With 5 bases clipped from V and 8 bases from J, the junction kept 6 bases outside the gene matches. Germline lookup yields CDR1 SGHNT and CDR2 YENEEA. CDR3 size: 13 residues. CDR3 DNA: TGTGCCAGCAGCGTTACTCGGGAGGGTACGCAGTATTTT. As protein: CASSVTREGTQYF.

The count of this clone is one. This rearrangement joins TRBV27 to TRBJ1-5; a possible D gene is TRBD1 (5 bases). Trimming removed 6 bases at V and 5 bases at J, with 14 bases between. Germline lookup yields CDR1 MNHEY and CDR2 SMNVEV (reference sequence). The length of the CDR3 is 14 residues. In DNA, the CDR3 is TGTGCCAGCAGGGGGCCGAATTGGGATCAGCCCCAGCATTTT. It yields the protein CASRGPNWDQPQHF.

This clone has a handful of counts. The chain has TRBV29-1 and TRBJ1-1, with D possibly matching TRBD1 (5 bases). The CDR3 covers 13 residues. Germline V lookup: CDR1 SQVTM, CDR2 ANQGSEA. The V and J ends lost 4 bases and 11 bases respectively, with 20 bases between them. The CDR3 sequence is CSVGGFVGLGAFF. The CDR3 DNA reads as TGCAGCGTTGGAGGCTTTGTGGGGCTTGGCGCTTTCTTT.

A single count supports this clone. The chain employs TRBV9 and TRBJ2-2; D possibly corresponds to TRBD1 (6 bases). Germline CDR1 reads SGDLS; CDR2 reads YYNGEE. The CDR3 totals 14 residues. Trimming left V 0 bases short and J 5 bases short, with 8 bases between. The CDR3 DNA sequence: TGTGCCAGCAGCGTAGTAACAGGGACCGGGGAGCTGTTTTTT. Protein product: CASSVVTGTGELFF.

Here the CDR3 DNA reads TGTGCCAGCAGCTTTTTAGGGCTGGGGGGACCCTCGAGCTATGGCTACACCTTC. It is translated as CASSFLGLGGPSSYGYTF. This rearrangement joins TRBV11-2 to TRBJ1-2; D possibly corresponds to TRBD1 (5 bases). V was pared by 3 bases and J by 4 bases, with 24 bases between. The CDR3 has 18 amino acids. The V gene's germline CDR1 is SGHAT and CDR2 FQNNGV.

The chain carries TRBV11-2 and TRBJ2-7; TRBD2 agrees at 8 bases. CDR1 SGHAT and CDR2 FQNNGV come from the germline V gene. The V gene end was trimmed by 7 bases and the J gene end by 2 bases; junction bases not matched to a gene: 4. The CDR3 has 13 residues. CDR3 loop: CASTPGGPYEQYF. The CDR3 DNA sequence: TGTGCCAGCACCCCGGGGGGGCCCTACGAGCAGTACTTC.

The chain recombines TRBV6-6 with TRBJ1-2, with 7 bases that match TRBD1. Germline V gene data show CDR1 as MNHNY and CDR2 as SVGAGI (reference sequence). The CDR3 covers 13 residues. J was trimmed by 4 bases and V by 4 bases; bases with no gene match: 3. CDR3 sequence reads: CASSSGQTYGYTF. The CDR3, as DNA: TGTGCCAGCAGTTCGGGACAGACCTATGGCTACACCTTC.

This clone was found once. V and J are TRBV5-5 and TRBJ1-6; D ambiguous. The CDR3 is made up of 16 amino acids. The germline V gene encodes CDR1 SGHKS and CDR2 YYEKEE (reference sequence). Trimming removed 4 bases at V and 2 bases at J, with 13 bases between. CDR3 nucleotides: TGTGCCAGCAGCCATGACTCGCTAACCTATAATTCACCCCTCCACTTT. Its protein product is CASSHDSLTYNSPLHF.

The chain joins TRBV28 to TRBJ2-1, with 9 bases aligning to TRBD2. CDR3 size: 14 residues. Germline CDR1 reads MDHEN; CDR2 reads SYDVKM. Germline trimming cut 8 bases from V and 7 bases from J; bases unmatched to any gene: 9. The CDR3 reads CASVLGGRVNEQFF. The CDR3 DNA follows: TGTGCCAGCGTCCTCGGCGGGAGGGTAAATGAGCAGTTCTTC.

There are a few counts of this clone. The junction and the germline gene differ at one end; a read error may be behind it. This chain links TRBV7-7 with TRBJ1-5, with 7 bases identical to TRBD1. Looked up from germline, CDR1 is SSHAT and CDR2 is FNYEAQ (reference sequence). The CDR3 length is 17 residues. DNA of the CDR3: TGTGCTAGCAGCTGTAAGACAGGGTCTTATAGCAATCAGCCCCAGCATTTT. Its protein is CASSCKTGSYSNQPQHF.

DNA for the CDR3: TGTGCCAGCAGCACACAGGGGGGGGCTGGAAACACCATATATTTT. Its translation: CASSTQGGAGNTIYF. The chain combines TRBV7-2 with TRBJ1-3; TRBD1 matches 8 bases. V dropped 5 bases and J dropped 2; count of bases not matched to a gene: 5. Germline CDR1 reads SGHTA; CDR2 reads FQGNSA. CDR3 length equals 15 residues.

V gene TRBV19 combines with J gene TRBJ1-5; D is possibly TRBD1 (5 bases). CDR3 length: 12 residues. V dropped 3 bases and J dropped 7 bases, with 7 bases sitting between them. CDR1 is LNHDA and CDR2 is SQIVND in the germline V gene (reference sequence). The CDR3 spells CASSIWGQPQHF. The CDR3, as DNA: TGTGCCAGTAGTATTTGGGGCCAGCCCCAGCATTTT.

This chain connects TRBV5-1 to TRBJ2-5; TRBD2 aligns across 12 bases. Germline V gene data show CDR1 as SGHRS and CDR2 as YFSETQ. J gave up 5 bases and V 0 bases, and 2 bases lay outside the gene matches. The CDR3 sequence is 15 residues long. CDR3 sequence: CASSLGLAGDETQYF. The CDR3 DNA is TGCGCCAGCAGCTTGGGACTAGCGGGGGACGAGACCCAGTACTTC.

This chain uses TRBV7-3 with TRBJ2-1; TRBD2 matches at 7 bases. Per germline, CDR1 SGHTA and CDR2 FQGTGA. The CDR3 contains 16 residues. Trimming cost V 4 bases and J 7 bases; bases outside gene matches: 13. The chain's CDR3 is CASSYDPRGRGNEQFF. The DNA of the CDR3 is TGTGCCAGCAGCTACGACCCGCGGGGGAGGGGTAATGAGCAGTTCTTC.

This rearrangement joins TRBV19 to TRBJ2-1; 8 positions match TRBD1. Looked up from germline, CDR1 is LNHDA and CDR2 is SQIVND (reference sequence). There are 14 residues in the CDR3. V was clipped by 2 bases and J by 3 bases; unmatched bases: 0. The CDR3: CASSITGGYNEQFF. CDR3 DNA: TGTGCCAGTAGTATAACAGGGGGCTACAATGAGCAGTTCTTC.

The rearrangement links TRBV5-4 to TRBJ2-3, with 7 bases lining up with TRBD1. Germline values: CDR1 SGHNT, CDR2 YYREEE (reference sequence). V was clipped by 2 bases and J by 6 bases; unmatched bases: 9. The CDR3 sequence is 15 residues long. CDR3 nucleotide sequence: TGTGCCAGCAGCTTACCAGGGGGTAGCGCGGATACGCAGTATTTT. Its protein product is CASSLPGGSADTQYF.

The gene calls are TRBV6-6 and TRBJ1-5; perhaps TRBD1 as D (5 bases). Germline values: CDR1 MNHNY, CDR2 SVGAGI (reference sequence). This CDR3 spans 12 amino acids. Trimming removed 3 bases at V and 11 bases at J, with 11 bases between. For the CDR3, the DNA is TGTGCCAGCAGTTATTTGGAGGGGACCCAGCATTTT. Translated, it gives CASSYLEGTQHF.

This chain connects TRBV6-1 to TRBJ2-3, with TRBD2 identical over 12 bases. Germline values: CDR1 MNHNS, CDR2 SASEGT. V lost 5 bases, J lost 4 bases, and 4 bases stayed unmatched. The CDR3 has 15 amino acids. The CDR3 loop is CASSRTSGTPDTQYF. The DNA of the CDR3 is TGTGCCAGCAGTCGGACTAGCGGGACCCCAGATACGCAGTATTTT.

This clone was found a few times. CDR3 in DNA: TGTGCCAGCAGCTTAAAGCGGGATGAATGGGAGACCCAGTACTTC. Translated: CASSLKRDEWETQYF. This chain links TRBV11-1 with TRBJ2-5, with 7 bases aligning to TRBD2. Germline CDR1 reads SGHAT; CDR2 reads FQDESV (reference sequence). With 2 bases clipped from V and 5 bases from J, the junction kept 8 bases outside the gene matches. This CDR3 region has 15 residues.

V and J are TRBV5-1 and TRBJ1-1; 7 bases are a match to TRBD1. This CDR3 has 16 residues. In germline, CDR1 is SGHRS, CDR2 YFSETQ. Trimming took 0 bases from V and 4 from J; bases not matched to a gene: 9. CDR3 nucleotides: TGCGCCAGCAGCTTGGAACAGGGGATTTTGGGCACTGAAGCTTTCTTT. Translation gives CASSLEQGILGTEAFF.

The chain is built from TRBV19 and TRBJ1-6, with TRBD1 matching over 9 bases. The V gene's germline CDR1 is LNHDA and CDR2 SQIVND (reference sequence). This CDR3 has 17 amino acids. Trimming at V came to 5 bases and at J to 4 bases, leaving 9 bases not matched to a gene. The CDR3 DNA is TGTGCCAGTAGTGATTCCGGGACAGGGCATTATAATTCACCCCTCCACTTT. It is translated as CASSDSGTGHYNSPLHF.

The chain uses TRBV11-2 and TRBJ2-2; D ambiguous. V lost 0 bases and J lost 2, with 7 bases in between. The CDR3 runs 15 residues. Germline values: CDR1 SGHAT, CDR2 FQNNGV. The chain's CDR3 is CASSLDQYNTGELFF. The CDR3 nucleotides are TGTGCCAGCAGCTTAGATCAGTATAACACCGGGGAGCTGTTTTTT.

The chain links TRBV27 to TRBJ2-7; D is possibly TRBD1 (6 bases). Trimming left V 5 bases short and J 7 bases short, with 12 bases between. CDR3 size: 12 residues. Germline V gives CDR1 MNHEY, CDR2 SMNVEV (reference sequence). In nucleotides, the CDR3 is TGTGCCAGCAGTCCAGGGGCGAGGGAGCAGTACTTC. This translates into CASSPGAREQYF.

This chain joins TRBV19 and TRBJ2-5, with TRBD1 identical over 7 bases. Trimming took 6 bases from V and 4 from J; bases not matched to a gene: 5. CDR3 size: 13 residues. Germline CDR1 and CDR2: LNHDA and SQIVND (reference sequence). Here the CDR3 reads CASRRQGAETQYF. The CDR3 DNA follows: TGTGCCAGTAGAAGACAGGGAGCAGAGACCCAGTACTTC.